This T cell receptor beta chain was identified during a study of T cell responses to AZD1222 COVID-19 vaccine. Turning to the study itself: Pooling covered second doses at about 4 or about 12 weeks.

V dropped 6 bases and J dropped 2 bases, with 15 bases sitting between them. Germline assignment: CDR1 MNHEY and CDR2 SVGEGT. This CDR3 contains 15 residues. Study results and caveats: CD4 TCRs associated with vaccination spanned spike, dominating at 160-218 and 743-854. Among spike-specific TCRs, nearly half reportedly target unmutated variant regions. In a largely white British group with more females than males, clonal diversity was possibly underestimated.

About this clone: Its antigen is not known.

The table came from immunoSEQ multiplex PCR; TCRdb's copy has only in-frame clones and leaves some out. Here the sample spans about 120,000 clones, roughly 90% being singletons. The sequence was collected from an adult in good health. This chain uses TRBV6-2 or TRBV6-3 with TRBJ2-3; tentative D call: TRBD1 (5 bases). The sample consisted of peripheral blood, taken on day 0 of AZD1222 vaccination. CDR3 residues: CASSPVDTYTDTQYF. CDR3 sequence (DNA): TGTGCCAGCAGCCCGGTGGACACTTACACAGATACGCAGTATTTT.